A single sample is the source of the 26 T cell receptor beta chains below, sequenced in a study of T cell responses to AZD1222 COVID-19 vaccine. The data were produced by immunoSEQ multiplex PCR, yet TCRdb's version contains in-frame clones alone and is incomplete. This sample has 120,000 or so clones, with about 90% found just once. This sample comprised peripheral blood, obtained on day 0 of AZD1222 vaccination. Every receptor here comes from an adult in good health.

The chain has TRBV5-1 and TRBJ2-1; D not resolved. The CDR3 is 17 amino acids. V was shortened by 1 base and J by 0 bases, with 14 bases between the two germline ends. Looked up from germline, CDR1 is SGHRS and CDR2 is YFSETQ. The CDR3 nucleotides read TGCGCCAGCAGCTTGTATGGCCCGGGCACCTCCTACAATGAGCAGTTCTTC. It encodes CASSLYGPGTSYNEQFF.

The CDR3 sequence: CASSMTGQGASPLHF. In nucleotides, the CDR3 is TGTGCCAGTAGTATGACGGGACAGGGGGCTTCACCCCTCCACTTT. The chain joins TRBV19 to TRBJ1-6; 12 nucleotides agree with TRBD1. V was pared by 3 bases and J by 9 bases, with 3 bases of the junction left unmatched. CDR1 and CDR2 (germline): LNHDA, SQIVND (reference sequence). CDR3 length: 15 residues.

V usage is TRBV18 and J usage is TRBJ1-3; D is ambiguous. This CDR3 is built from 15 residues. Trimming removed 4 bases from V and 1 base from J, with 11 bases in between. CDR1 is KGHSH and CDR2 is LQKENI in the germline V gene. This CDR3 is CASSLAGDSGNTIYF. The DNA of the CDR3 is TGTGCCAGCTCACTGGCCGGGGATTCTGGAAACACCATATATTTT.

The table lists this clone with a few counts. The rearrangement links TRBV30 to TRBJ2-1; tentatively, D is TRBD2 (6 bases). Germline V CDR1 and CDR2: GTSNPN, SVGIG (reference sequence). This CDR3 is 14 amino acids long. V was trimmed by 4 bases and J by 7 bases, leaving 17 bases between them. CDR3 DNA: TGTGCCTGGAATAAGGGACTTATCCGTAATGAGCAGTTCTTC. Its protein is CAWNKGLIRNEQFF.

The chain recombines TRBV10-3 with TRBJ1-2; D possibly corresponds to TRBD1 (5 bases). V was pared by 5 bases and J by 8 bases, with 15 bases between. CDR3 length: 13 residues. The V gene's germline CDR1 is ENHRY and CDR2 SYGVKD. The CDR3 coding sequence is TGTGCCATCAGTTCAGGGTGGGTAGGCGGCTACACCTTC. This codes for CAISSGWVGGYTF.

The chain employs TRBV6-2 or TRBV6-3 and TRBJ2-1, with D uncertain. The CDR3 covers 12 residues. Trimming left V 3 bases short and J 4 bases short, with 4 bases between. Germline V lookup: CDR1 MNHEY, CDR2 SVGEGT. Written as DNA, the CDR3 is TGTGCCAGCAGTTATGAGTACAATGAGCAGTTCTTC. Residues: CASSYEYNEQFF.

This chain uses TRBV18 with TRBJ2-7; TRBD1 agrees at 7 bases. CDR3 length: 12 residues. Germline loops: CDR1 KGHSH, CDR2 LQKENI. The trim removed 5 bases at V and 9 bases at J, leaving 7 bases unmatched. The CDR3 is CASSTQGLLQYF. DNA of the CDR3: TGTGCCAGCTCAACACAGGGGCTGCTGCAGTACTTC.

The V and J genes are TRBV20-1 and TRBJ1-2; D is undetermined. Deletions cut 3 bases from V and 10 bases from J, with 12 bases between. Looked up from germline, CDR1 is DFQATT and CDR2 is SNEGSKA (reference sequence). The CDR3 totals 11 residues. CDR3 region: CSASDWFLYTF. The CDR3 coding sequence is TGCAGTGCTAGTGACTGGTTTCTCTACACCTTC.

The J gene is TRBJ2-7, the V gene TRBV27, with TRBD1 identical over 7 bases. V shed 1 base and J 2 bases; nucleotides not matched to a gene: 5. This CDR3 spans 15 amino acids. Germline V lookup: CDR1 MNHEY, CDR2 SMNVEV (reference sequence). The CDR3 region has the DNA TGTGCCAGCAGTTTATTAGGCCAGGGGGCCTACGAGCAGTACTTC. It translates to CASSLLGQGAYEQYF.

This chain links TRBV27 with TRBJ1-2; TRBD1 is a possible D gene (6 bases). The CDR3 consists of 14 residues. V gave up 6 bases and J gave up 7 bases, with 18 bases separating them. The V gene's germline CDR1 is MNHEY and CDR2 SMNVEV (reference sequence). CDR3 nucleotides: TGTGCCAGCAGCGACGCGGGGGCAACCTCTGGCTACACCTTC. Translation: CASSDAGATSGYTF.

The chain employs TRBV11-3 and TRBJ2-7; D gene unclear. Trimming removed 0 bases at V and 5 bases at J, with 8 bases between. The CDR3 has 13 amino acids. Germline V lookup: CDR1 SGHNT, CDR2 YENEEA. As DNA, the CDR3 is TGTGCCAGCAGCTTAGATTACCCCGACGAGCAGTACTTC. This codes for CASSLDYPDEQYF.

The V and J genes are TRBV7-9 and TRBJ1-2; D remains unclear. CDR1 and CDR2 from the germline V gene are SEHNR and FQNEAQ (reference sequence). V dropped 2 bases and J dropped 3 bases, with 7 bases sitting between them. This CDR3 is built from 13 residues. CDR3 sequence reads: CASSLNRYYGYTF. Here the CDR3 DNA reads TGTGCCAGCAGCTTAAACAGATACTATGGCTACACCTTC.

The rearrangement joins TRBV29-1 to TRBJ2-7, with 10 bases lining up with TRBD2. The CDR3 sequence is 14 residues long. V gave up 4 bases and J gave up 9 bases; unmatched junction bases: 12. Looked up from germline, CDR1 is SQVTM and CDR2 is ANQGSEA. CDR3 DNA sequence: TGCAGCGTTGGGATAGCGGGAGGCTATTTCGGGCAGTACTTC. Residues: CSVGIAGGYFGQYF.

The rearrangement uses TRBV7-3 and TRBJ1-1; 7 nucleotides align to TRBD1. CDR3 length: 14 residues. V was clipped by 7 bases and J by 7 bases; unmatched bases: 12. Germline CDR1 is SGHTA and CDR2 is FQGTGA. As DNA, the CDR3 is TGTGCCAGCACAACCCCTCGGGACAGATTTGAAGCTTTCTTT. Amino acid sequence: CASTTPRDRFEAFF.

This chain uses TRBV4-1 with TRBJ2-3, with a weak D call TRBD2 (7 bases). CDR1 is MGHRA and CDR2 is YSYEKL in the germline V gene. This CDR3 contains 16 residues. The V end lost 4 bases, the J end lost 2 bases, and 16 bases lay between the germline ends. CDR3 sequence (DNA): TGCGCCAGCAGCCTCGATAAGCGGGGACACACAGATACGCAGTATTTT. It specifies CASSLDKRGHTDTQYF.

DNA of the CDR3: TGCAGTGCTCCCCGCACAGATACGCAGTATTTT. The encoded protein is CSAPRTDTQYF. The chain uses TRBV20-1 and TRBJ2-3; D is undetermined. The germline V and J ends were trimmed by 5 bases and 1 base, with 4 bases remaining between them. Germline CDR1 DFQATT, CDR2 SNEGSKA (reference sequence). The length of the CDR3 is 11 residues.

J is TRBJ1-3 and V is TRBV6-1; D remains ambiguous. CDR1 MNHNS and CDR2 SASEGT come from the germline V gene. V was trimmed by 2 bases and J by 4 bases, leaving 12 bases between them. This CDR3 region has 15 residues. CDR3 sequence (DNA): TGTGCCAGCAGTGAATCTCTGGGCAGCGGAAACACCATATATTTT. Its protein is CASSESLGSGNTIYF.

Regarding this clone: One end of the junction fails to match germline, which may point to a read error. V and J are TRBV20-1 and TRBJ1-2; D possibly corresponds to TRBD1 (5 bases). This CDR3 has 11 residues. The germline CDR1 and CDR2 sequences are DFQATT and SNEGSKA (reference sequence). CDR3 protein: CSSRGAYGYTF. CDR3 DNA sequence: TGCAGTTCTAGGGGCGCCTATGGCTACACCTTC.

The CDR3: CAIRRPADNSPLHF. The DNA for the CDR3 is TGTGCCATCCGGCGACCTGCGGATAATTCACCCCTCCACTTT. V usage is TRBV6-4 and J usage is TRBJ1-6; D remains unclear. The germline V gene has CDR1 MRHNA and CDR2 SNTAGT. V lost 10 bases and J 5 bases, leaving 15 bases between the germline ends. The CDR3 sequence is 14 residues long.

The rearrangement uses TRBV24-1 and TRBJ1-4, with 7 bases aligning to TRBD1. The CDR3 is 15 residues long. CDR1 and CDR2 from the germline V gene are KGHDR and SFDVKD. The junction had 5 bases not matched to a gene; V was cut back by 4 bases and J by 4 bases. In DNA form, the CDR3 reads TGTGCCACCAGTGACCCTAGGACAGGTAATGAAAAACTGTTTTTT. This codes for CATSDPRTGNEKLFF.

Here the CDR3 reads CASSLAPGQVLSYEQYF. The CDR3 DNA follows: TGTGCCAGCAGCTTAGCCCCCGGACAGGTTCTCTCCTACGAGCAGTACTTC. The chain uses TRBV11-2 and TRBJ2-7; 7 nucleotides line up with TRBD1. The ends lost 1 base at V and 0 bases at J; junction bases unmatched: 9. CDR3 length: 17 residues. Germline assignment: CDR1 SGHAT and CDR2 FQNNGV.

This chain connects TRBV30 to TRBJ1-5; unclear D gene. Germline CDR1 GTSNPN, CDR2 SVGIG (reference sequence). The CDR3 runs to 13 residues. V gave up 1 base and J gave up 3 bases, with 7 bases separating them. The CDR3 DNA reads TGTGCCTGGAGTGGGCAGGTCAATCAGCCCCAGCATTTT. Protein: CAWSGQVNQPQHF.

This chain uses TRBV18 with TRBJ1-1; D is unclear. V shed 4 bases and J shed 4 bases, with 10 bases lying between them. Germline V gene lookup returns CDR1 KGHSH and CDR2 LQKENI. This CDR3 contains 13 residues. The CDR3, as DNA: TGTGCCAGCTCACAGGGTAGCCCCACTGAAGCTTTCTTT. Its protein is CASSQGSPTEAFF.

This clone was seen once. V gene TRBV7-6 combines with J gene TRBJ1-1; the match to TRBD1 covers 10 bases. J was trimmed by 3 bases and V by 8 bases; bases with no gene match: 9. The germline CDR1 and CDR2 sequences are SGHVS and FNYEAQ. The CDR3 has 15 residues. The CDR3 DNA is TGTGCCAGCCTCGGGACAGGGGAAAGCGACACTGAAGCTTTCTTT. It codes for CASLGTGESDTEAFF. Looking up the rest from reference TRBV7-6 and TRBJ1-1 gives the full variable domain: GAGVSQSPRYKVTKRGQDVALRCDPISGHVSLYWYRQALGQGPEFLTYFNYEAQQDKSGLPNDRFSAERPEGSISTLTIQRTEQRDSAMYRCASLGTGESDTEAFFGQGTRLTVV.

This clone was picked up a small number of times. The rearrangement uses TRBV9 and TRBJ2-1, with D hard to call. Germline V CDR1 and CDR2: SGDLS, YYNGEE. Trimming took 3 bases from V and 5 from J, leaving 9 bases between them. The CDR3 length is 13 residues. The CDR3 nucleotides read TGTGCCAGCAGCGCCTCACCCAACAATGAGCAGTTCTTC. Translating it yields CASSASPNNEQFF.

The CDR3 bases are TGTGCCTATACGTTTCGAGCAGGCGTCCTAAGAGACGCTAACTATGGCTACACCTTC. Translation: CAYTFRAGVLRDANYGYTF. The V gene is TRBV30, the J gene TRBJ1-2; D gene uncertain. The CDR3 contains 19 residues. Trimming cost V 7 bases and J 0 bases, with 30 bases left between them. The germline V gene encodes CDR1 GTSNPN and CDR2 SVGIG (reference sequence).